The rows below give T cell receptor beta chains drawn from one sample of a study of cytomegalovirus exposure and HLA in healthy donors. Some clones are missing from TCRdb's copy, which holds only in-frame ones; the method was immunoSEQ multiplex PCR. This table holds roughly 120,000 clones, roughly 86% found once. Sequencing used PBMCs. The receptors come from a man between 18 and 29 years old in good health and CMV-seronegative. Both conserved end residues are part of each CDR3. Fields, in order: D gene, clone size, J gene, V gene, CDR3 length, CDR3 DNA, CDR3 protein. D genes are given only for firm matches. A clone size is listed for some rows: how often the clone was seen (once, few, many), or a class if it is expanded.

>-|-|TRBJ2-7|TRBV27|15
TGTGCCAGCAGTACCGACTCTAGCGCCTCCTACGAGCAGTACTTC
CASSTDSSASYEQYF
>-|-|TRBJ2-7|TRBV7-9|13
TGTGCCAGCAGCTTCGTAGGCGGGGCCGAGCAGTACTTC
CASSFVGGAEQYF
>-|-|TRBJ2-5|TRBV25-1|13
TGTGCCAGCAGTGGGGGAGGACAAGAGACCCAGTACTTC
CASSGGGQETQYF
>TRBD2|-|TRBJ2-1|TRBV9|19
TGTGCCAGCAGCGTGGCCGGGACTAGCGGGGGGGGACCCTACAATGAGCAGTTCTTC
CASSVAGTSGGGPYNEQFF
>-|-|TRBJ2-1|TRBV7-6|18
TGTGCCAGCAGCCAAATAGTGGGCTCGGATACCTCCTACAATGAGCAGTTCTTC
CASSQIVGSDTSYNEQFF
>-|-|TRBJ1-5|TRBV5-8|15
TGTGCCAGCAGCTTGGATGTACAGGGATATCAGCCCCAGCATTTT
CASSLDVQGYQPQHF
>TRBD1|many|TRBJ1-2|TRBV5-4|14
TGTGCCAGCAGCACCCGACAGGGGAACTATGGCTACACCTTC
CASSTRQGNYGYTF
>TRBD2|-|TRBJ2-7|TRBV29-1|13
TGCAGCGCTGGGGGGGGGACCACCTACGAGCAGTACTTC
CSAGGGTTYEQYF
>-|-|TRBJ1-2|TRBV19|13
TGTGCCAGTAGTCCTCGGCCCGTCGGGGGCTACACCTTC
CASSPRPVGGYTF
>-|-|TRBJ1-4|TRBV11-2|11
TGTGCCAGCAGTCCAAAGAGAAAACTGTTTTTT
CASSPKRKLFF
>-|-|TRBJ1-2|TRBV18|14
TGTGCCAGCTCACCATTTTCAGGATCCTATGGCTACACCTTC
CASSPFSGSYGYTF
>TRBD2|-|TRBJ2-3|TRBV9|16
TGTGCCAGCAGCCCTAGCGGGGGAGGTTCCACAGATACGCAGTATTTT
CASSPSGGGSTDTQYF
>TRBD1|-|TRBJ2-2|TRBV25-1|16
TGTGCCAGCAGTGAATGGGGTCAGGGGGACACCGGGGAGCTGTTTTTT
CASSEWGQGDTGELFF
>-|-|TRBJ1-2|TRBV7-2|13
TGTGCCAGCACTCGAGGCGGAGGTTATGGCTACACCTTC
CASTRGGGYGYTF
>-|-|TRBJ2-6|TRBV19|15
TGTGCCAGTACCCCCGGCGGCTCTGGGGCCAACGTCCTGACTTTC
CASTPGGSGANVLTF
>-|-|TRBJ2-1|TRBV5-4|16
TGTGCCAGCAGCCCTCGGGACTCCCGCCGGGGGAATGAGCAGTTCTTC
CASSPRDSRRGNEQFF
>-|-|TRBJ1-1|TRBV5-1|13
TGCGCCAGCAGGGTTACTCTGAACACTGAAGCTTTCTTT
CASRVTLNTEAFF
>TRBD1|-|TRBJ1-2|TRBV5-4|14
TGTGCCAGCAGCCCCACAGGGGGCAGGGATGGCTACACCTTC
CASSPTGGRDGYTF
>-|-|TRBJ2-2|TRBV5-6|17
TGTGCCAGCAGCTTTTTATTCTCGGCGGGGGCGACCGGGGAGCTGTTTTTT
CASSFLFSAGATGELFF
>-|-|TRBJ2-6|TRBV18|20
TGTGCCAGCTCACCTTACCTGGGGGGGCCTGTTGGCTCTGGGGCCAACGTCCTGACTTTC
CASSPYLGGPVGSGANVLTF
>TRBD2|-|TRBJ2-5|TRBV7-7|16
TGTGCTAGCAGCTTAGCAGTGGGACTAGAGGGGGAGACCCAGTACTTC
CASSLAVGLEGETQYF
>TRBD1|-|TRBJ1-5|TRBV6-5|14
TGTGCCAGCAGTAAACAGGGGGGCAATCAGCCCCAGCATTTT
CASSKQGGNQPQHF
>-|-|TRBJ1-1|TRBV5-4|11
TGTGCCAGCAGCTACTACACTGAAGCTTTCTTT
CASSYYTEAFF
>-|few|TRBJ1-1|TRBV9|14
TGTGCCAGCAGCGAAGGTGAGCGGATCCCTGAAGCTTTCTTT
CASSEGERIPEAFF
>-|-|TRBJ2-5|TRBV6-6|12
TGTGCCAGCAGCAGGGGCCAAGAGACCCAGTACTTC
CASSRGQETQYF
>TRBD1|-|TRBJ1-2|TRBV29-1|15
TGCAGCGTTGATGTGGGGACAGGGGTCGGCGATGGCTACACCTTC
CSVDVGTGVGDGYTF
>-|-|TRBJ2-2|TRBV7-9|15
TGTGCCAGCAACAACAGGGATAAGAACACCGGGGAGCTGTTTTTT
CASNNRDKNTGELFF
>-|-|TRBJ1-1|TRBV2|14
TGTGCCAGCAGTGTACAGGGACCCTCCCGGGAAGCTTTCTTT
CASSVQGPSREAFF
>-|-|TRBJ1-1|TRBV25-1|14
TGTGCCAGCAGTGAACCAGGGGAGGGTACTGAAGCTTTCTTT
CASSEPGEGTEAFF
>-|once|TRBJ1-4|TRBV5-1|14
TGCGCCAGCAGCTCTTCTGGACAGCTAGAAAAACTGTTTTTT
CASSSSGQLEKLFF
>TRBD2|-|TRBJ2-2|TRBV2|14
TGTGCCAGCAGGGGACTAGCGGGATCCGGGGAGCTGTTTTTT
CASRGLAGSGELFF
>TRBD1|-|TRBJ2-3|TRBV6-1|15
TGTGCCAGCAGTGAAACTCCAGGGGGCGCAAATACGCAGTATTTT
CASSETPGGANTQYF
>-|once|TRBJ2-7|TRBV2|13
TGTGCCAGCAGGGCGACAGGTTCCTACGAGCAGTACTTC
CASRATGSYEQYF
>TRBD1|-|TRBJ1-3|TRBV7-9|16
TGTGCCAGCAGCCACTACGACAGGGTGTCTGGAAACACCATATATTTT
CASSHYDRVSGNTIYF
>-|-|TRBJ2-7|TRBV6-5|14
TGTGCCAGCACTACGGGAGATAGCCTTAGGGAGCAGTACTTC
CASTTGDSLREQYF
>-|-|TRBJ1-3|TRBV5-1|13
TGCGCCAGCAGCTTGGGACAGCGGGACACCATATATTTT
CASSLGQRDTIYF
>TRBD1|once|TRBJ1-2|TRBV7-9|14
TGTGCCAGCAGCTTAGTAGGACAGGGACCTGGCTACACCTTC
CASSLVGQGPGYTF
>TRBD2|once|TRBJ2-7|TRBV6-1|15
TGTGCCAGCAGTGAAAGTAGCGGGGGGTTCTACGAGCAGTACTTC
CASSESSGGFYEQYF
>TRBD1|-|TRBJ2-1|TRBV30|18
TGTGCCTGGAGTGTACGGATCCGGACAGGGGGAGATAACAATGAGCAGTTCTTC
CAWSVRIRTGGDNNEQFF
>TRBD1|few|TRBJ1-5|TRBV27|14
TGTGCCAGCAGTGCAGACAGGGGGAATCAGCCCCAGCATTTT
CASSADRGNQPQHF
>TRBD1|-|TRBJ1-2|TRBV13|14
TGTGCCAGCAGCTCGGGACAGCAGTTCTATGGCTACACCTTC
CASSSGQQFYGYTF
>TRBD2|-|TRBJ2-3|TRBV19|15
TGTGCCAGTAGACGGGGGGTTCATCAATCCGATACGCAGTATTTT
CASRRGVHQSDTQYF
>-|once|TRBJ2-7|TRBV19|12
TGTGCCAGTAGTAAGGACATCTACGAGCAGTACTTC
CASSKDIYEQYF
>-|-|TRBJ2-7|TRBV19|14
TGTGCCAGTAGTATAGATCAGTCTAGAACCGAGCAGTACTTC
CASSIDQSRTEQYF
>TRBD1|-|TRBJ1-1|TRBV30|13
TGTGCCTGGGGACAGGGAGTGAACACTGAAGCTTTCTTT
CAWGQGVNTEAFF
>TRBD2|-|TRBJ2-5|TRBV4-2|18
TGTGCCAGCAGCCAAGATTTTGGTGAGCGGGGGGGGGCCGAGACCCAGTACTTC
CASSQDFGERGGAETQYF
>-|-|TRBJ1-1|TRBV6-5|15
TGTGCCAGCAGGGGGGTCGGGACATCGAACACTGAAGCTTTCTTT
CASRGVGTSNTEAFF
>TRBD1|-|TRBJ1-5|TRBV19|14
TGTGCCAGTAAAACAGGGGCCAGCAATCAGCCCCAGCATTTT
CASKTGASNQPQHF
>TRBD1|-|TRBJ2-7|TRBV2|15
TGTGCCAGCAGTGAAGGCCAGGGGGCGTCCTACGAGCAGTACTTC
CASSEGQGASYEQYF
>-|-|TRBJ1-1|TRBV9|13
TGTGCCAGCAGCGTAGGTAGGGGCACTGAAGCTTTCTTT
CASSVGRGTEAFF
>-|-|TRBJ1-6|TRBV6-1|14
TGTGCCAGCAGTGAAGGGCAGTATAATTCACCCCTCCACTTT
CASSEGQYNSPLHF
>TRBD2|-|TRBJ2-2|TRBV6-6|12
TGTGCCAGCACGGGGGGGGCCGGGGAGCTGTTTTTT
CASTGGAGELFF
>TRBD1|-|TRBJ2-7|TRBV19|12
TGTGCCAGTGGGGCAGGGGGCTACGAGCAGTACTTC
CASGAGGYEQYF